These 2 T cell receptor beta chains share one sample of origin, sequenced in a study of T cell repertoires in ileal Crohn's disease. Produced via immunoSEQ multiplex PCR; TCRdb's table is partial and in-frame only. The table has 25,000 to 30,000 clones, around four fifths seen once. The sample was ileal tissue. Every receptor here comes from an adult with Crohn's disease.

The J gene is TRBJ1-1, the V gene TRBV7-2; D ambiguous. The length of the CDR3 is 15 residues. Germline lookup yields CDR1 SGHTA and CDR2 FQGNSA. The V and J ends lost 1 base and 4 bases respectively, with 13 bases between them. The DNA of the CDR3 is TGTGCCAGCAGCTTAGTATTTGCGGCGGGCACTGAAGCTTTCTTT. Encoded protein: CASSLVFAAGTEAFF.

V gene TRBV15 combines with J gene TRBJ1-2; D is unresolved. The germline CDR1 and CDR2 sequences are LNHNV and YYDKDF (reference sequence). This CDR3 has 16 residues. V was clipped by 1 base and J by 4 bases, with 16 bases between them. This CDR3 reads CATSRGVGTVGYGYTF. The DNA for the CDR3 is TGTGCCACCAGCAGAGGGGTGGGCACGGTGGGCTATGGCTACACCTTC.